This T cell receptor (beta chain) was sequenced during a study of blood T cell dynamics during melanoma immunotherapy. Study-level background: Metastatic melanoma patients received first-line pembrolizumab or nivolumab plus ipilimumab.

Time point meaning: week 3, after first cycle of checkpoint inhibitor. Sampling occurred pretreatment (T0) and at week 3 (W3), after cycle one of checkpoint blockade. Response was assessed by RECIST 1.1 at 12 weeks, except a couple of rapid progressors. Patients had no prior systemic cancer treatment, immunosuppressants or other active cancers. Only one count was recorded for this clone. This table comes from immunoSEQ multiplex PCR, and its TCRdb copy is limited to in-frame clones, with some not included. The repertoire holds over 3,500 clones, with 78% as singletons. The sample in question was blood, obtained from a patient treated with checkpoint blockade. This sequence was found in a human donor with melanoma.

The CDR3 sequence is CAWKRTENTEAFF. The CDR3 nucleotides are TGTGCCTGGAAGCGGACAGAGAACACTGAAGCTTTCTTT. The genes are TRBV30 and TRBJ1-1; a weak D match, TRBD1 (6 bases). V lost 4 bases and J 1 base, leaving 10 bases between the germline ends. Germline-derived CDR1 and CDR2 are GTSNPN and SVGIG (reference sequence). CDR3 size: 13 residues.